This T cell receptor (beta chain) was identified in a study of Graves' ophthalmopathy and Graves' hyperthyroidism. Study results and caveats: Blood was where most expanded thyroid clonotypes above 0.001 frequency also turned up. In predicting ophthalmopathy progression, the model reached over 70% sensitivity and around 72% specificity.

Hyperthyroidism in these 18- to 65-year-old patients was newly diagnosed, lasting under 2 months. Each diagnosis was determined on the basis of clinical symptoms, serum thyroxine, TRAb, thyroid ultrasound and orbital computed tomography. On this clonotype itself: Antigen specificity is unknown.

The CDR3 runs 15 residues. Trimming shortened V by 3 bases and J by 4 bases, and 14 bases separated the two germline ends. The germline V gene encodes CDR1 KGHDR and CDR2 SFDVKD. CDR3 regions of TCR beta were amplified from RNA transcripts. HTBI primers served in a first-round RT-PCR, which a second-round multiplex PCR followed. Using its own MiXCR run on the multiplex PCR reads, TCRdb lists one record per CDR3 protein. The profile shows 1 million to 1.3 million distinct CDR3 sequences, roughly 35% of them singletons. This clonotype was obtained from an adult man with Graves' hyperthyroidism. V and J are TRBV24-1 and TRBJ1-2, with a weak D call TRBD1 (5 bases). Specimen: peripheral blood or thyroid tissue (not recorded which). The chain's CDR3 is CATSDAQGPFYGYTF. In nucleotides, the CDR3 is TGTGCCACCAGTGATGCCCAGGGCCCGTTCTATGGCTACACCTTC.